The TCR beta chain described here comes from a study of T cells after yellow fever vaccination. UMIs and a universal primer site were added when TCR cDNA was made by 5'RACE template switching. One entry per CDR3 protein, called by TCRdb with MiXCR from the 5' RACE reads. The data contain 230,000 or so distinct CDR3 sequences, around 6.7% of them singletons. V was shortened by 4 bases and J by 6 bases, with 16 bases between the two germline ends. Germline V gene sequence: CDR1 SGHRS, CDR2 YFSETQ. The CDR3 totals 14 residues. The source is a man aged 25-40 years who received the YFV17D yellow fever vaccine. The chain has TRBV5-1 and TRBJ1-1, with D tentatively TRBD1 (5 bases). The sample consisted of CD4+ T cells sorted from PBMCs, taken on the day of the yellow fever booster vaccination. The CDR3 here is CASSDPRGGAEAFF. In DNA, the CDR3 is TGCGCCAGCAGCGACCCGAGGGGCGGCGCTGAAGCTTTCTTT.